Presented here are 5 T cell receptor beta chains from one specimen sequenced in a study of blood T cell repertoires in COVID-19. The assay was immunoSEQ multiplex PCR, and TCRdb's table has in-frame clones only and misses some. The sample has about 32,000 clones, approximately 86% seen once. Sample: peripheral blood. All receptors derive from an elderly woman with active or convalescent COVID-19.

The chain joins TRBV2 to TRBJ2-2, with 8 bases matching TRBD1. The CDR3 is 15 amino acids. The germline gives CDR1 SNHLY, CDR2 FYNNEI. V lost 9 bases and J lost 3; bases outside the gene matches: 9. The DNA for the CDR3 is TGTGCCAGTGGGGGGCAGGGGGCTTACACCGGGGAGCTGTTTTTT. Translated: CASGGQGAYTGELFF. The full variable domain, in which reference TRBV2 and TRBJ2-2 provide the parts outside the CDR3, is EPEVTQTPSHQVTQMGQEVILRCVPISNHLYFYWYRQILGQKVEFLVSFYNNEISEKSEIFDDQFSVERPDGSNFTLKIRSTKLEDSAMYFCASGGQGAYTGELFFGEGSRLTVL.

The CDR3 DNA follows: TGTGCCAGTAGTAGGTCTAGCGGGAACTCCTACAATGAGCAGTTCTTC. Translating it yields CASSRSSGNSYNEQFF. The chain uses TRBV19 and TRBJ2-1; TRBD2 matches at 9 bases. The germline V gene encodes CDR1 LNHDA and CDR2 SQIVND (reference sequence). V shed 4 bases and J 0 bases; nucleotides not matched to a gene: 4. This CDR3 region has 16 residues.

J is TRBJ2-2 and V is TRBV5-1; 10 positions agree with TRBD2. This CDR3 has 15 residues. V lost 6 bases and J lost 4; bases outside the gene matches: 6. Germline V gene data show CDR1 as SGHRS and CDR2 as YFSETQ. The CDR3, as DNA: TGCGCCAGCAATGGTTTAGCGGGAGGCACCGGGGAGCTGTTTTTT. Translation: CASNGLAGGTGELFF.

The rearrangement uses TRBV19 and TRBJ2-7, with 10 nucleotides matching TRBD2. The germline V gene has CDR1 LNHDA and CDR2 SQIVND (reference sequence). Losses at the gene ends were 0 bases for V and 3 bases for J; bases not matched to a gene: 2. This CDR3 spans 15 amino acids. CDR3 bases: TGTGCCAGTAGTATAGAGCTAGCGGGAGTCTACGAGCAGTACTTC. It encodes CASSIELAGVYEQYF.

This chain connects TRBV6-5 to TRBJ2-1, with D possibly TRBD1 on 5 matching bases. V was clipped by 5 bases and J by 5 bases, with 16 bases between them. This CDR3 region has 15 residues. CDR1 is MNHEY and CDR2 is SVGAGI in the germline V gene. The CDR3 protein is CASSPWRQGDNEQFF. The CDR3 DNA follows: TGTGCCAGCAGTCCTTGGCGGCAGGGCGACAATGAGCAGTTCTTC.